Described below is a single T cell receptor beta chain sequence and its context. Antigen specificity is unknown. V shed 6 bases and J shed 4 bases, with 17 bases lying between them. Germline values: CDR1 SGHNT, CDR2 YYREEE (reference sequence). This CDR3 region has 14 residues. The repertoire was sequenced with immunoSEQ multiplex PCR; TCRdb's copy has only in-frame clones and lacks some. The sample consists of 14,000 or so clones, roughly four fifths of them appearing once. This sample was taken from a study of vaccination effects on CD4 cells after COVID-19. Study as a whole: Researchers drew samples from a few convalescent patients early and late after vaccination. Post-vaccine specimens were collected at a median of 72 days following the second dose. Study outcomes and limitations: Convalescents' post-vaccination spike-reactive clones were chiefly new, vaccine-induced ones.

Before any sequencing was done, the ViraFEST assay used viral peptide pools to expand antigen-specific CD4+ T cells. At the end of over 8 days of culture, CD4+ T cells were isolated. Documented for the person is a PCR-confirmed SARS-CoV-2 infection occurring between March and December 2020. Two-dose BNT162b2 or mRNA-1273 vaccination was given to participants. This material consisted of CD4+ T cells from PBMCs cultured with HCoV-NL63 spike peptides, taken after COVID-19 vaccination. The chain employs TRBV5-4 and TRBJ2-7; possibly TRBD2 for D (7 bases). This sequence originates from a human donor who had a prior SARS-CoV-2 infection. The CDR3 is CASTLGGGKYEQYF. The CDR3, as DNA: TGTGCCAGCACCTTAGGGGGGGGGAAGTACGAGCAGTACTTC.